This TCR beta chain was sequenced for a study of PD-1 blockade in classical Hodgkin lymphoma. Study information: Patients got intravenous nivolumab 3 mg/kg every 2 weeks. Study observations and caveats: According to reports, newly diagnosed patients had lower baseline TCR diversity than healthy donors, and relapsed/refractory patients had lower baseline TCR diversity still.

The sample's time point: cycle 4 day 1 (C4D1), after 6 weeks of nivolumab. Every patient relapsed after autologous stem cell transplantation, and brentuximab vedotin exposure varied. Reported best responses ranged across complete response, partial response or progressive disease. Note on this clone: Its target is not known.

The CDR3 has 15 residues. Sequenced by immunoSEQ multiplex PCR; TCRdb stores in-frame clones only, minus some. The sample lists 43,000 or so clones, roughly 73% occurring once. This material consisted of peripheral blood mononuclear cells (PBMCs), taken before the fourth cycle of nivolumab. The rearrangement links TRBV12-1 to TRBJ2-1; TRBD2 is the table's D call and was not checked against the DNA. TRBV12-1 is shown as a pseudogene. This receptor was obtained from a human donor with classical Hodgkin lymphoma. Here the CDR3 reads CASSHQRETYNEQFF. DNA of the CDR3: TGTGCCAGCAGCCATCAGCGGGAGACCTACAATGAGCAGTTCTTC.